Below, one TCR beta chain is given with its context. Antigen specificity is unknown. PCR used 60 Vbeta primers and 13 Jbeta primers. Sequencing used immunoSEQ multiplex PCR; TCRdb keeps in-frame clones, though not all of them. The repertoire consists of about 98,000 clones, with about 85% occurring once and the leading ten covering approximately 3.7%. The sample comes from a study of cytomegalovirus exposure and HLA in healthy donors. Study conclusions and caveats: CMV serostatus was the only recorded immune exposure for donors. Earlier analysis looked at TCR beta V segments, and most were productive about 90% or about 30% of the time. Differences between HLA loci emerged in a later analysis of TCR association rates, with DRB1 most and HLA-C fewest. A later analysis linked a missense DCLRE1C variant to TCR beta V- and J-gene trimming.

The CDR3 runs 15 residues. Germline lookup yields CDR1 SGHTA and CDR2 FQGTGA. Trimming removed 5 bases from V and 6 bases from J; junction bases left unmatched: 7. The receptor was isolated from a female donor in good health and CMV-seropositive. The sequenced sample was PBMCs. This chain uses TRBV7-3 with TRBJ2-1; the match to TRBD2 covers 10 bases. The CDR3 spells CASSQGLAFVNEQFF. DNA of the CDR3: TGTGCCAGCAGCCAGGGACTAGCGTTCGTCAATGAGCAGTTCTTC.